The 28 T cell receptor beta chains in this list originate from one sample, sequenced in a study of blood T cell repertoires in COVID-19 (dated by TCRdb to between 2020 and 2021). Library preparation employed the immunoSEQ multiplex PCR assay. Sourced from immuneACCESS, this table was stored by TCRdb with only in-frame sequences that have V and J called. A share of the clones is absent; for the studies checked, an unresolved V gene accounts for under half, and the remainder has no known explanation. The sample has around 64,000 clones on record, 80% to 90% of them singletons. The leading ten clones occupy roughly 2% of the sample. The specimen sequenced was peripheral blood. The receptor set was obtained from a man younger than 40 with acute or convalescent COVID-19.

This chain connects TRBV11-2 to TRBJ2-7; 7 nucleotides match TRBD1. The ends lost 0 bases at V and 3 bases at J; junction bases unmatched: 5. The length of the CDR3 is 15 residues. Germline lookup yields CDR1 SGHAT and CDR2 FQNNGV. The CDR3 here is CASSLDSGQHYEQYF. CDR3 DNA sequence: TGTGCCAGCAGCTTAGATTCGGGACAGCACTACGAGCAGTACTTC.

V usage is TRBV14 and J usage is TRBJ2-3; 7 bases line up with TRBD2. V trimming: 5 bases; J trimming: 2 bases; junction bases outside the gene matches: 4. The CDR3 contains 14 residues. Germline-derived CDR1 and CDR2 are SGHDN and FVKESK. The DNA for the CDR3 is TGTGCCAGCAGCGCGGGACTAATCACAGATACGCAGTATTTT. Translation gives CASSAGLITDTQYF. Full variable domain (outside the CDR3, taken from reference TRBV14 and TRBJ2-3): EAGVTQFPSHSVIEKGQTVTLRCDPISGHDNLYWYRRVMGKEIKFLLHFVKESKQDESGMPNNRFLAERTGGTYSTLKVQPAELEDSGVYFCASSAGLITDTQYFGPGTRLTVL.

The CDR3 protein is CASSAEGGGNTEAFF. CDR3 sequence (DNA): TGTGCCAGCAGTGCAGAAGGGGGGGGTAACACTGAAGCTTTCTTT. The chain has TRBV2 and TRBJ1-1, with D possibly matching TRBD1 (6 bases). The germline V gene has CDR1 SNHLY and CDR2 FYNNEI. The V end was cut by 4 bases, the J end by 2 bases, with 14 bases between. CDR3 length equals 15 residues.

This sequence joins TRBV5-4 and TRBJ2-2, with D maybe TRBD2 (6 bases). The CDR3 has 15 residues. Per the germline V gene, CDR1 is SGHNT and CDR2 is YYREEE (reference sequence). V gave up 4 bases and J gave up 4 bases, with 14 bases separating them. Here the CDR3 DNA reads TGTGCCAGCAGCCCCGGGACTCGGCCCACCGGGGAGCTGTTTTTT. It translates to CASSPGTRPTGELFF.

The chain couples TRBV19 to TRBJ1-5; D remains ambiguous. This CDR3 has 14 amino acids. Germline-derived CDR1 and CDR2 are LNHDA and SQIVND (reference sequence). V lost 3 bases to trimming and J lost 1 base, with 7 bases between them. The CDR3 region has the DNA TGTGCCAGTAGTATCGTGGGCAGCAATCAGCCCCAGCATTTT. Translating gives CASSIVGSNQPQHF.

The gene calls are TRBV18 and TRBJ1-4, with no clear D. V lost 3 bases and J 0 bases, leaving 14 bases between the germline ends. The germline CDR1 and CDR2 sequences are KGHSH and LQKENI. The CDR3 contains 17 residues. The CDR3 loop reads CASSPTQVSATNEKLFF. The CDR3, as DNA: TGTGCCAGCTCACCCACTCAGGTATCTGCAACTAATGAAAAACTGTTTTTT.

The chain couples TRBV5-8 to TRBJ2-7; D is undetermined. The germline V and J ends were trimmed by 3 bases and 4 bases, with 5 bases remaining between them. Germline loops: CDR1 SGHTS, CDR2 YDEGEE. The CDR3 runs to 11 residues. The DNA for the CDR3 is TGTGCCAGCAGCTCCCTGTACGAGCAGTACTTC. Translating it yields CASSSLYEQYF.

The rearrangement links TRBV5-8 to TRBJ1-2; D is possibly TRBD1 (6 bases). CDR3 length: 14 residues. V was trimmed by 6 bases and J by 2 bases, leaving 14 bases between them. Germline V gene lookup returns CDR1 SGHTS and CDR2 YDEGEE. The CDR3 DNA sequence: TGTGCCAGCAACCTTAGGGGGGGCAACTATGGCTACACCTTC. It codes for CASNLRGGNYGYTF.

This clone was detected only a few times. The chain has TRBV28 and TRBJ2-1; 8 bases are shared with TRBD2. Looked up from germline, CDR1 is MDHEN and CDR2 is SYDVKM. Losses at the gene ends were 5 bases for V and 6 bases for J; bases not matched to a gene: 15. The CDR3 totals 17 residues. DNA for the CDR3: TGTGCCAGCAGTCCTCTAGATGCGGGACTAGGTGCCAATGAGCAGTTCTTC. Translating it yields CASSPLDAGLGANEQFF.

The V call is TRBV6-5, the J call TRBJ1-5; possibly TRBD1 for D (5 bases). Germline V CDR1 and CDR2: MNHEY, SVGAGI. Between the trimmed V and J ends, which lost 6 bases and 6 bases, there was a span of 15 bases. The CDR3 covers 14 residues. The CDR3 here is CASSQGGMSQPQHF. The CDR3 DNA follows: TGTGCCAGCAGCCAGGGTGGGATGAGTCAGCCCCAGCATTTT.

The chain joins TRBV7-9 to TRBJ1-2; D is uncertain. Germline V gives CDR1 SEHNR, CDR2 FQNEAQ (reference sequence). V was pared by 4 bases and J by 3 bases, with 3 bases between. The CDR3 totals 11 residues. The CDR3 region is CASSSDYGYTF. The CDR3 coding sequence is TGTGCCAGCAGCTCAGACTATGGCTACACCTTC. Supplemented by reference TRBV7-9 and TRBJ1-2, the full variable domain reads DTGVSQNPRHKITKRGQNVTFRCDPISEHNRLYWYRQTLGQGPEFLTYFQNEAQLEKSRLLSDRFSAERPKGSFSTLEIQRTEQGDSAMYLCASSSDYGYTFGSGTRLTVV.

The chain links TRBV5-4 to TRBJ1-4, with TRBD1 matching over 8 bases. J lost 11 bases, V lost 3 bases, and 9 bases had no gene match. Germline CDR1 reads SGHNT; CDR2 reads YYREEE (reference sequence). The CDR3 is 14 amino acids. DNA for the CDR3: TGTGCCAGCAGCTCGGACAGGGAAATAGGGAAACTGTTTTTT. It specifies CASSSDREIGKLFF.

The V and J genes are TRBV5-1 and TRBJ2-1, with D tentatively TRBD2 (6 bases). The CDR3 consists of 16 residues. V dropped 4 bases and J dropped 7 bases, with 21 bases sitting between them. Germline V gene lookup returns CDR1 SGHRS and CDR2 YFSETQ. In DNA form, the CDR3 reads TGCGCCAGCAGCCCCGGGAGTGGACGAAGGATTAATGAGCAGTTCTTC. Its protein is CASSPGSGRRINEQFF.

The chain carries TRBV18 and TRBJ1-2, with TRBD1 matching 7 bases. V lost 4 bases, J lost 0 bases, and 8 bases stayed unmatched. The CDR3 has 16 amino acids. Germline-derived CDR1 and CDR2 are KGHSH and LQKENI. Written as DNA, the CDR3 is TGTGCCAGCTCACGCGGACAGGCGCGTTCTAACTATGGCTACACCTTC. This sequence encodes CASSRGQARSNYGYTF.

In its sample, this clone was seen once. V is TRBV3-1 (or the pseudogene TRBV3-2) and J is TRBJ1-2; possible D gene TRBD1, 5 bases. V gave up 0 bases and J gave up 6 bases, with 11 bases separating them. This CDR3 has 14 residues. CDR1 and CDR2 from the germline V gene are LGHDT and YNNKEL (reference sequence). The CDR3 reads CASSQDLRGDGYTF. CDR3 bases: TGTGCCAGCAGCCAAGATTTAAGGGGTGATGGCTACACCTTC.

This chain connects TRBV18 to TRBJ1-3; 10 positions match TRBD1. CDR1 is KGHSH, CDR2 LQKENI, per germline. The CDR3 has 16 amino acids. V dropped 4 bases and J dropped 4; count of bases not matched to a gene: 7. The CDR3 DNA reads TGTGCCAGCTCACGGGGACAGGGGATTCAAGGAAACACCATATATTTT. It is translated as CASSRGQGIQGNTIYF.

This clone was detected a few times. This chain links TRBV2 with TRBJ1-2; 9 bases map to TRBD1. The germline CDR1 and CDR2 sequences are SNHLY and FYNNEI. Losses at the gene ends were 7 bases for V and 3 bases for J; bases not matched to a gene: 6. The CDR3 extends over 14 amino acids. The CDR3 protein is CASNLQGADYGYTF. DNA for the CDR3: TGTGCCAGCAACCTACAGGGGGCGGACTATGGCTACACCTTC.

The chain uses TRBV30 and TRBJ1-1; possible D gene TRBD1, 5 bases. The length of the CDR3 is 15 residues. Germline V gives CDR1 GTSNPN, CDR2 SVGIG (reference sequence). Deletions cut 4 bases from V and 5 bases from J, with 20 bases between. The CDR3 sequence: CAWTTYGREGTEAFF. CDR3 nucleotide sequence: TGTGCCTGGACCACGTATGGCAGGGAGGGGACTGAAGCTTTCTTT.

The V and J genes are TRBV30 and TRBJ1-4; 8 nucleotides align to TRBD1. V was clipped by 3 bases and J by 8 bases; unmatched bases: 11. This CDR3 has 15 residues. The germline CDR1 and CDR2 sequences are GTSNPN and SVGIG (reference sequence). The CDR3 nucleotides read TGTGCCTGGAGGGACAGGGTAGTGACGGGGGAAAAACTGTTTTTT. It specifies CAWRDRVVTGEKLFF.

This clone was observed a single time. V and J are TRBV2 and TRBJ1-1; D is unclear. There are 14 residues in the CDR3. The V and J ends lost 8 bases and 2 bases respectively, with 15 bases between them. The germline V gene has CDR1 SNHLY and CDR2 FYNNEI. This chain's CDR3 is CASLAGRRNTEAFF. The DNA of the CDR3 is TGTGCCAGCCTTGCTGGGAGACGAAACACTGAAGCTTTCTTT.

The chain links TRBV28 to TRBJ2-5; 8 nucleotides line up with TRBD1. V lost 6 bases, J lost 6 bases, and 9 bases stayed unmatched. The CDR3 runs 14 residues. CDR1 MDHEN and CDR2 SYDVKM come from the germline V gene. CDR3 residues: CASSKDRVGKTQYF. DNA for the CDR3: TGTGCCAGCAGCAAGGACAGGGTAGGAAAGACCCAGTACTTC.

The chain is built from TRBV14 and TRBJ1-2; the match to TRBD1 covers 8 bases. Germline values: CDR1 SGHDN, CDR2 FVKESK. Losses at the gene ends were 4 bases for V and 2 bases for J; bases not matched to a gene: 21. The CDR3 length is 20 residues. This CDR3 reads CASSPQGQAFPSSLNYGYTF. In DNA, the CDR3 is TGTGCCAGCAGCCCTCAGGGACAGGCCTTCCCGTCCTCCTTAAACTATGGCTACACCTTC.

The chain recombines TRBV24-1 with TRBJ2-1, with D maybe TRBD1 (5 bases). V dropped 3 bases and J dropped 0 bases, with 11 bases sitting between them. There are 16 residues in the CDR3. The germline V gene has CDR1 KGHDR and CDR2 SFDVKD. The CDR3 DNA sequence: TGTGCCACCAGTGATAAGACAGCATACTCCTACAATGAGCAGTTCTTC. This gives the protein CATSDKTAYSYNEQFF.

The gene calls are TRBV27 and TRBJ1-2; 7 nucleotides align to TRBD1. The V segment lost 4 bases and the J segment 7 bases; nucleotides outside the gene matches: 6. Germline V CDR1 and CDR2: MNHEY, SMNVEV (reference sequence). The CDR3 spans 13 residues. CDR3 nucleotides: TGTGCCAGCAGTTATACAGGGGATAGTGGCTACACCTTC. Its translation: CASSYTGDSGYTF.

The chain carries TRBV2 and TRBJ1-5; 8 nucleotides agree with TRBD1. Losses at the gene ends were 5 bases for V and 1 base for J; bases not matched to a gene: 4. The CDR3 spans 15 residues. The V gene's germline CDR1 is SNHLY and CDR2 FYNNEI. CDR3 residues: CASSLQGGSNQPQHF. Written as DNA, the CDR3 is TGTGCCAGCAGTCTACAGGGGGGGAGCAATCAGCCCCAGCATTTT.

This clone was found a few times. This chain links TRBV7-9 with TRBJ1-2; unclear D gene. The ends were cut back, 2 bases at V and 0 bases at J, with 10 bases in the middle. CDR1 is SEHNR and CDR2 is FQNEAQ in the germline V gene (reference sequence). The CDR3 spans 15 residues. The CDR3 DNA follows: TGTGCCAGCAGCTTATTTGGGCGAGCTAACTATGGCTACACCTTC. It codes for CASSLFGRANYGYTF.

Turning to this clone: Other DNA sequences in this sample translate to the same CDR3. The chain is built from TRBV5-1 and TRBJ1-5; no clear D gene. Per germline, CDR1 SGHRS and CDR2 YFSETQ. V was pared by 0 bases and J by 2 bases, with 9 bases between. The CDR3 runs to 15 residues. The CDR3 here is CASSLDGQGNQPQHF. In nucleotides, the CDR3 is TGCGCCAGCAGCTTGGATGGGCAAGGCAATCAGCCCCAGCATTTT.

The J gene is TRBJ1-4, the V gene TRBV4-3; the D is unclear. V lost 0 bases, J lost 8 bases, and 13 bases lay in between. The CDR3 consists of 15 residues. Germline CDR1 is LGHNA and CDR2 is YSLEER. The CDR3 spells CASSQEEAGGEKLFF. CDR3 sequence (DNA): TGCGCCAGCAGCCAAGAAGAGGCAGGAGGCGAAAAACTGTTTTTT.